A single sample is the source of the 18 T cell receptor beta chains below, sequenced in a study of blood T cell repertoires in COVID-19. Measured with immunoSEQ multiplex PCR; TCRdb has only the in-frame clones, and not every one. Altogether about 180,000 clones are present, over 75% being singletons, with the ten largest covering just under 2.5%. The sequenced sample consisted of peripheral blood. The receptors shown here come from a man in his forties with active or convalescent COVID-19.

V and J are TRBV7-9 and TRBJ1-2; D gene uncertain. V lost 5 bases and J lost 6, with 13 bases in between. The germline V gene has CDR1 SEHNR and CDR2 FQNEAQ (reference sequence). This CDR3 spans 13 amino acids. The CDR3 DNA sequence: TGTGCCAGCAGCCTGGAGGGAATCCATGGCTACACCTTC. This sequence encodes CASSLEGIHGYTF.

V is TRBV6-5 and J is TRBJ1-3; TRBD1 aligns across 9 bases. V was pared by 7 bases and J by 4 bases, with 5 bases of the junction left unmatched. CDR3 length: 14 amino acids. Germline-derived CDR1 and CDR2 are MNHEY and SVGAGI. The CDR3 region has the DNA TGTGCCAGCACTCGGGACAGGGCCGGAAACACCATATATTTT. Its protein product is CASTRDRAGNTIYF.

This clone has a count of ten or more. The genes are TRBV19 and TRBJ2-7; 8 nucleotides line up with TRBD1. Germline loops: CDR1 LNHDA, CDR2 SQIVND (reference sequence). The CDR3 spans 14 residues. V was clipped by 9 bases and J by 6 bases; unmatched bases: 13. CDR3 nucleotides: TGTGCCAGCCAGTCAATCGACAGGGGTGGCGAGCAGTACTTC. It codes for CASQSIDRGGEQYF.

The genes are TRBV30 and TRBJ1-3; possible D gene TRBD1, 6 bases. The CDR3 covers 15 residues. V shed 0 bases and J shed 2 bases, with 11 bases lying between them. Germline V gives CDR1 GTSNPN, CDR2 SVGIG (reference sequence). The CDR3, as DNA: TGTGCCTGGAGTGTAGGGGGAACTGCTGGAAACACCATATATTTT. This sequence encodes CAWSVGGTAGNTIYF.

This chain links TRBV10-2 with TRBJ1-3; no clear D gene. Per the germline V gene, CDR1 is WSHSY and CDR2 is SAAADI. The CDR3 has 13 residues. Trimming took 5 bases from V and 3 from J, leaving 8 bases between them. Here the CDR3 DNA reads TGCGCCAGCAGTTTGGAGGGTGGAAACACCATATATTTT. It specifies CASSLEGGNTIYF.

In DNA form, the CDR3 reads TGTGCCTTGACCGGGAAAATTGGTATGAACACTGAAGCTTTCTTT. It specifies CALTGKIGMNTEAFF. The chain is built from TRBV30 and TRBJ1-1; D gene ambiguous. CDR3 size: 15 residues. V was shortened by 7 bases and J by 0 bases, with 18 bases between the two germline ends. The germline gives CDR1 GTSNPN, CDR2 SVGIG (reference sequence).

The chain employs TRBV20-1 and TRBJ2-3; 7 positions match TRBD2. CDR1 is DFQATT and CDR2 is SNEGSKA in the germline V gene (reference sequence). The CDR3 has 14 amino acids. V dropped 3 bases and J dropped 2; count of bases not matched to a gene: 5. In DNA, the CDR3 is TGCAGTGCTAGTGAGACTAGCTCCACAGATACGCAGTATTTT. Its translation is CSASETSSTDTQYF.

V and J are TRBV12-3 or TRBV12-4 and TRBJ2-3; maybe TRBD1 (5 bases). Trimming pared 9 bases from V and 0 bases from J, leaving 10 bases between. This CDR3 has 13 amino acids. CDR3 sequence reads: CASRTISTDTQYF. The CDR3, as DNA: TGTGCCAGTCGGACAATTAGCACAGATACGCAGTATTTT.

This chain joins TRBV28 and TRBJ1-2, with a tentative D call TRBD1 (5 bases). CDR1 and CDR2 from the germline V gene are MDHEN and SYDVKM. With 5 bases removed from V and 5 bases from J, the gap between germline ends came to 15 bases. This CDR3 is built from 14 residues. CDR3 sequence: CASSPLGGYYGYTF. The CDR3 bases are TGTGCCAGCAGTCCATTGGGGGGTTATTATGGCTACACCTTC.

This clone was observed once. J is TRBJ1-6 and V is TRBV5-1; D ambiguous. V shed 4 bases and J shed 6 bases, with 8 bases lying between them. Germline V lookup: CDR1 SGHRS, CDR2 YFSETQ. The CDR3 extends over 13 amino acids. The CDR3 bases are TGCGCCAGCAGCCCTGTGTTTAATTCACCCCTCCACTTT. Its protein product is CASSPVFNSPLHF.

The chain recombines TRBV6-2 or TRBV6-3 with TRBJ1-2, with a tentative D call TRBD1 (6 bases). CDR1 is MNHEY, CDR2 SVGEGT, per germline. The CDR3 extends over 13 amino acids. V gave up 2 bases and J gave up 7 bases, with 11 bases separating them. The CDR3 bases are TGTGCCAGCAGTTACGAGGGGGTAGGTGGCTACACCTTC. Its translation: CASSYEGVGGYTF.

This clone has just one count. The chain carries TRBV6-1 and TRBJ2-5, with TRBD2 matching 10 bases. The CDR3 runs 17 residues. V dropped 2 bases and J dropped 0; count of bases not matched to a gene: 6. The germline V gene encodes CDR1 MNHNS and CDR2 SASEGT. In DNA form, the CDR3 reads TGTGCCAGCAGTGAACGAGCTAGCGGGGGTTACCAAGAGACCCAGTACTTC. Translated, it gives CASSERASGGYQETQYF.

CDR3 region: CASSRDHNTGELFF. The CDR3 coding sequence is TGTGCCAGCAGCCGGGATCATAACACCGGGGAGCTGTTTTTT. The chain couples TRBV9 to TRBJ2-2; a weak D match, TRBD2 (5 bases). V lost 4 bases, J lost 2 bases, and 9 bases lay in between. The CDR3 contains 14 residues. Germline V gene data show CDR1 as SGDLS and CDR2 as YYNGEE.

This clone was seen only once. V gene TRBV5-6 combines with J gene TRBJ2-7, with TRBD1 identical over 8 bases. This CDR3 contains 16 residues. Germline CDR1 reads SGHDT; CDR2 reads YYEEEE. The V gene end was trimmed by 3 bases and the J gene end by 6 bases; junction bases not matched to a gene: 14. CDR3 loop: CASSWGPTGTGVEQYF. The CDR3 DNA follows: TGTGCCAGCAGCTGGGGGCCGACCGGGACAGGAGTCGAGCAGTACTTC.

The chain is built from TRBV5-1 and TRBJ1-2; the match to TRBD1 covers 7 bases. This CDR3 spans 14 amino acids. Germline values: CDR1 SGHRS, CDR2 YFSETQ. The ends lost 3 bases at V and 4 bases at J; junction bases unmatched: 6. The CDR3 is CASSSTGTAYGYTF. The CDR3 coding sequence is TGCGCCAGCAGCTCAACCGGGACAGCCTATGGCTACACCTTC.

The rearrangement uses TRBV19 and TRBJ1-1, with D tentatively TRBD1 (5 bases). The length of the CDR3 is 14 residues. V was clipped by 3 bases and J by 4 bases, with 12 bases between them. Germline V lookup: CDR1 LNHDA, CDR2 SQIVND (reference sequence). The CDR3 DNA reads TGTGCCAGTAGTATGGGCAGGGAGGTCACTGAAGCTTTCTTT. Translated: CASSMGREVTEAFF.

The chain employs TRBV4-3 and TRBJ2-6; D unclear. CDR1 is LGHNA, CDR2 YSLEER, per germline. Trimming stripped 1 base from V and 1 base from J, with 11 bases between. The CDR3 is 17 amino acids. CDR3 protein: CASSQAGFGSGANVLTF. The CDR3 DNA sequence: TGCGCCAGCAGCCAAGCCGGGTTTGGGTCTGGGGCCAACGTCCTGACTTTC.

CDR3 in amino acids: CASSPIPDTNTEAFF. Written as DNA, the CDR3 is TGTGCCAGCAGCCCTATACCCGACACGAACACTGAAGCTTTCTTT. The rearrangement links TRBV7-3 to TRBJ1-1; D remains ambiguous. Germline lookup yields CDR1 SGHTA and CDR2 FQGTGA. V lost 5 bases to trimming and J lost 1 base, with 14 bases between them. This CDR3 is built from 15 residues.